Reported below is one T cell receptor (beta chain). This sample was included in a study of blood T cell repertoires in COVID-19. On the study more broadly: Material from acute and convalescent COVID-19 was sourced from the United States, Italy and Spain.

Original handling: For nucleated cells, counts were estimated from reference gene primer amplification. Measured with immunoSEQ multiplex PCR; TCRdb has only the in-frame clones, and not every one. V, J and clone size reflect that table, while D and trimming were determined from the DNA. This repertoire shows about half a million clones, less than 90% found once; its top ten account for more than 7.5%. The study drew participants aged 18 to 89 years from 20 to 30 US areas. What the recovered Cohort 3 donors had was two negative PCRs, clearance, or symptom resolution. CDR1 and CDR2 (germline): SGHDN, FVKESK. The CDR3 is 14 residues long. Trimming took 1 base from V and 6 from J, leaving 12 bases between them.

The sequenced material came from PBMCs or T cells enriched from blood (not recorded which). The chain combines TRBV14 with TRBJ1-2; tentatively, D is TRBD1 (6 bases). This sequence was found in a woman aged 55-70 years who had recovered from COVID-19. In DNA form, the CDR3 reads TGTGCCAGCAGCCAAGCCGGGACATGGAATGGCTACACCTTC. This gives the protein CASSQAGTWNGYTF.